This T cell receptor beta chain appears in the sequencing data of a study of shared clonotypes between healthy human individuals. Across the study: A couple of female and three male donors aged 18 to 49 were enrolled.

Germline CDR1 WSHSY, CDR2 SAAADI. This CDR3 has 14 residues. V was clipped by 2 bases and J by 7 bases; unmatched bases: 4. General study results and limits: Researchers sampled only blood; tissue repertoires likely differ.

This was a deep-level run. Sorted-subset replicate PCR reactions contained roughly 190 ng DNA, corresponding to some 29,000 T cell genomes. Sequenced by immunoSEQ multiplex PCR; TCRdb stores in-frame clones only, minus some. The sample consists of about 2.2 million clones, just over 90% of them appearing once. This clone showed up just once. Its antigen remains unidentified. As defined, naive CD8 cells were CD45RO-negative and positively selected for CCR7, with terminally differentiated effector memory CD45RA+ cells excluded. The clonotype comes from a man younger than 35 in good health. Some clones in this sample may be carry-over from other donors' samples. The chain carries TRBV10-2 and TRBJ1-4; 7 bases map to TRBD1. The material sequenced was naive CD8+ T cells from PBMCs. The CDR3 coding sequence is TGCGCCAGCAGTGAGGGACAGGTCGTTGAAAAACTGTTTTTT. The encoded protein is CASSEGQVVEKLFF.